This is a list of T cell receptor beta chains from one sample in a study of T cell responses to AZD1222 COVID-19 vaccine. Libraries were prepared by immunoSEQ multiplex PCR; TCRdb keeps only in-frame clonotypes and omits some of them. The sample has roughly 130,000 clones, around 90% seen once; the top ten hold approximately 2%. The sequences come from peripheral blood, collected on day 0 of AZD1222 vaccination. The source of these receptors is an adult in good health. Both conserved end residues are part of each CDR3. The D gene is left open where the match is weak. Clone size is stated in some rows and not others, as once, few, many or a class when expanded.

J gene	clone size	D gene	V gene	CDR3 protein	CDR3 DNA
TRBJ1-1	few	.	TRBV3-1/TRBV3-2	CASSPLRTTNTEAFF	TGTGCCAGCAGCCCGCTGCGGACAACGAACACTGAAGCTTTCTTT
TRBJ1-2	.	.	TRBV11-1	CASSLEGPGYGYTF	TGTGCCAGCAGCTTAGAAGGACCTGGCTATGGCTACACCTTC
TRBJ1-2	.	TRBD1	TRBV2	CASRQGIGYGYTF	TGTGCCAGCAGACAGGGGATTGGCTATGGCTACACCTTC
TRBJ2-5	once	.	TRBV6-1	CASSEPSVQTQYF	TGTGCCAGCAGTGAGCCTAGCGTACAGACCCAGTACTTC
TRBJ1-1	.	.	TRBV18	CASSPVRRGTEAFF	TGTGCCAGCTCACCAGTACGCAGGGGCACTGAAGCTTTCTTT
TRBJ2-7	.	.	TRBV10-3	CAISEFDSYEQYF	TGTGCCATCAGTGAGTTCGATTCCTACGAGCAGTACTTC
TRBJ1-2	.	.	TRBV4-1	CASSREGDGYTF	TGCGCCAGCAGCCGAGAAGGGGATGGCTACACCTTC
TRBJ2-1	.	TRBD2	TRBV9	CASSAGTSGGYNEQFF	TGTGCCAGCAGCGCCGGGACTAGCGGGGGCTACAATGAGCAGTTCTTC
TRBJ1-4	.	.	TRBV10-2	CASSRGISNEKLFF	TGCGCCAGCAGTCGAGGGATATCTAATGAAAAACTGTTTTTT
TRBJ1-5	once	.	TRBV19	CASSMGGQPQHF	TGTGCCAGTAGTATGGGGGGTCAGCCCCAGCATTTT
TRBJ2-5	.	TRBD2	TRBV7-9	CASSGNLAGGETQYF	TGTGCCAGCAGCGGAAACCTAGCGGGGGGTGAGACCCAGTACTTC
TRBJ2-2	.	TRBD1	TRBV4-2	CASSQEEGAAGELFF	TGTGCCAGCAGCCAAGAAGAGGGGGCGGCCGGGGAGCTGTTTTTT
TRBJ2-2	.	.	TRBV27	CASSPSNVMNTGELFF	TGTGCCAGCAGTCCCTCCAACGTCATGAACACCGGGGAGCTGTTTTTT
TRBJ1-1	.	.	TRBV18	CASSPNMRSGNTEAFF	TGTGCCAGCTCACCTAATATGAGGTCCGGAAACACTGAAGCTTTCTTT
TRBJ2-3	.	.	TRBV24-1	CATSDLRDTQYF	TGTGCCACCAGTGACCTCAGGGATACGCAGTATTTT
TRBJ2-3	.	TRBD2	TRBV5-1	CASSPGLEVDTQYF	TGCGCCAGCAGCCCTGGACTAGAGGTAGATACGCAGTATTTT
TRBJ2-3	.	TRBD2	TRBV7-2	CASSLGTWRGGSADTQYF	TGTGCCAGCAGCTTGGGGACTTGGCGGGGGGGTAGCGCAGATACGCAGTATTTT
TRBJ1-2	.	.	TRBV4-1	CASSQARDIFYGYTF	TGCGCCAGCAGCCAGGCCCGGGACATCTTCTATGGCTACACCTTC
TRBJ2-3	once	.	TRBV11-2	CASSSEQGVTQYF	TGTGCCAGCAGCTCGGAACAGGGAGTTACGCAGTATTTT
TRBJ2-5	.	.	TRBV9	CASSQDGGASRRETQYF	TGTGCCAGCTCCCAAGATGGGGGGGCTTCCCGTAGAGAGACCCAGTACTTC
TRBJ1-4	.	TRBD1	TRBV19	CASNRGVNEKLFF	TGTGCCAGTAACAGGGGAGTTAATGAAAAACTGTTTTTT
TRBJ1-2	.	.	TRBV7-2	CASSQQGGNYGYTF	TGTGCCAGCAGCCAACAGGGAGGTAACTATGGCTACACCTTC
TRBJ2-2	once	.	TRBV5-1	CASSLGQSAGELFF	TGCGCCAGCAGCTTGGGACAGTCGGCCGGGGAGCTGTTTTTT
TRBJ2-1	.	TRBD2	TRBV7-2	CASSALAGGPHEQFF	TGTGCCAGCAGCGCGCTAGCGGGGGGCCCCCATGAGCAGTTCTTC
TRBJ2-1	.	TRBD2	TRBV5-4	CASSLGDSRGGYNEQFF	TGTGCCAGCAGCTTGGGAGACTCGCGGGGGGGATACAATGAGCAGTTCTTC
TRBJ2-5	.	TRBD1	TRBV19	CASSATGLETQYF	TGTGCCAGTAGTGCGACAGGGTTGGAGACCCAGTACTTC
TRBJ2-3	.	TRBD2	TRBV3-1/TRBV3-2	CASSASGTRNTQYF	TGTGCCAGCAGCGCTAGCGGGACTAGGAATACGCAGTATTTT
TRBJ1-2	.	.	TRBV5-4	CASSYGIDYTF	TGTGCCAGCAGCTATGGAATTGACTACACCTTC
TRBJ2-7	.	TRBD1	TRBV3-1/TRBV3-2	CASSRDRGGEQYF	TGTGCCAGCAGCCGTGACAGGGGGGGCGAGCAGTACTTC
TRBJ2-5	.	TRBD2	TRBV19	CASSIPLAGGRETQYF	TGTGCCAGTAGTATTCCCCTAGCGGGGGGACGGGAGACCCAGTACTTC
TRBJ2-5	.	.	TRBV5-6	CASSPLHGGKETQYF	TGTGCCAGCAGTCCCCTACATGGCGGGAAAGAGACCCAGTACTTC
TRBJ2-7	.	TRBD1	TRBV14	CASSQGRTGYYEQYF	TGTGCCAGCAGCCAAGGCCGGACAGGATACTACGAGCAGTACTTC
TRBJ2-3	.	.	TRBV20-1	CSARIGDTQYF	TGCAGTGCTCGGATAGGGGATACGCAGTATTTT
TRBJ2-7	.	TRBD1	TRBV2	CASSGGTGSYEQYF	TGTGCCAGCAGTGGAGGGACAGGGAGCTACGAGCAGTACTTC
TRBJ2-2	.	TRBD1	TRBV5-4	CASSQDRGLTGELFF	TGTGCCAGCAGCCAAGACAGGGGGCTCACCGGGGAGCTGTTTTTT
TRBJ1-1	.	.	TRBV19	CASIPGHSNTEAFF	TGTGCCAGTATTCCGGGACATTCGAACACTGAAGCTTTCTTT
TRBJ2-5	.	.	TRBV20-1	CSAQWQETQYF	TGCAGTGCCCAGTGGCAAGAGACCCAGTACTTC
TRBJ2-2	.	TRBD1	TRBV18	CASSPPGQGANTGELFF	TGTGCCAGCTCACCTCCGGGACAGGGCGCGAACACCGGGGAGCTGTTTTTT
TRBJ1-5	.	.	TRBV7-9	CASSTQGSNQPQHF	TGTGCCAGCAGCACACAGGGAAGCAATCAGCCCCAGCATTTT
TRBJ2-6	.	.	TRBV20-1	CSASPGEAHPGANVLTF	TGCAGTGCTAGTCCAGGGGAAGCCCACCCTGGGGCCAACGTCCTGACTTTC
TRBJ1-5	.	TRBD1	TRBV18	CASSQSSGQGIQPQHF	TGTGCCAGCTCCCAGTCCTCGGGACAGGGGATTCAGCCCCAGCATTTT
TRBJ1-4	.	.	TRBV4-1	CASSQDIPTGGATNEKLFF	TGCGCCAGCAGCCAAGATATTCCAACCGGGGGGGCAACTAATGAAAAACTGTTTTTT
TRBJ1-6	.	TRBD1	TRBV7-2	CASSRLLAGGLSPLHF	TGTGCCAGCAGCCGCCTTTTGGCAGGGGGCTTATCACCCCTCCACTTT
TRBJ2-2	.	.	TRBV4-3	CASSHGQHTGELFF	TGCGCCAGCAGCCATGGACAGCACACCGGGGAGCTGTTTTTT
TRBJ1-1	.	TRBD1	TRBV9	CASSGDSGAFF	TGTGCCAGCAGCGGGGACAGCGGGGCTTTCTTT
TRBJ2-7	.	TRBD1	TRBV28	CASSQEGAFSYEQYF	TGTGCCAGCAGCCAAGAGGGGGCCTTTTCCTACGAGCAGTACTTC
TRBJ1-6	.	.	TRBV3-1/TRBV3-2	CASSQEVTGFSSPLHF	TGTGCCAGCAGCCAAGAAGTAACGGGTTTCAGTTCACCCCTCCACTTT